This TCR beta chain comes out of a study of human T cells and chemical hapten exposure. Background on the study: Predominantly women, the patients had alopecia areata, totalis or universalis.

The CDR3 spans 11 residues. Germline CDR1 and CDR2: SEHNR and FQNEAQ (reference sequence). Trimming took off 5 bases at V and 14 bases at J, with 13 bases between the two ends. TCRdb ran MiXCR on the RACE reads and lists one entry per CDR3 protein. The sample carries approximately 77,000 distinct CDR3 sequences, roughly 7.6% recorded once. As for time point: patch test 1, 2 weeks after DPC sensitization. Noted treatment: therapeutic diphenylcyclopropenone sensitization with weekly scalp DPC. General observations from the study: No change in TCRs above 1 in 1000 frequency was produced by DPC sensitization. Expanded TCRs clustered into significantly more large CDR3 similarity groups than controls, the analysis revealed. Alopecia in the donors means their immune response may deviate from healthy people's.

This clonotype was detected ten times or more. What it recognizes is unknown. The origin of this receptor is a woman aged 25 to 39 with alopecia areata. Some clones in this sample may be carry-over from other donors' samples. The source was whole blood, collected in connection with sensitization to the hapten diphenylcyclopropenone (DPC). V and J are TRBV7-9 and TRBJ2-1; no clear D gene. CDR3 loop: CASSTDKDEFF. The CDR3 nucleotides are TGTGCCAGCAGCACTGACAAAGATGAGTTCTTC.